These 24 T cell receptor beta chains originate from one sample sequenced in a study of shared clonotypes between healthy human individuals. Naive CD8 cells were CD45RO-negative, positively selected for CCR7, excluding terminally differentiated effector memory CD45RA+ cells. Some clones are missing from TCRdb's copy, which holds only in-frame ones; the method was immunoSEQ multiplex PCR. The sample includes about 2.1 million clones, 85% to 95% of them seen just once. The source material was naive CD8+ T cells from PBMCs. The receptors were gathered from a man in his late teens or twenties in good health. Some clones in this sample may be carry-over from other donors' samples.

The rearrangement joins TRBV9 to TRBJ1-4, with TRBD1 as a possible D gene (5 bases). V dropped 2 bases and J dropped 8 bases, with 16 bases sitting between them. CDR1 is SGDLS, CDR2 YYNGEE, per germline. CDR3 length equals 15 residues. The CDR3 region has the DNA TGTGCCAGCAGCGTTCAAGGGGCGCTGAGAGAAAAACTGTTTTTT. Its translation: CASSVQGALREKLFF. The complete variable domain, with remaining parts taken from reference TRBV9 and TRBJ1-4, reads DSGVTQTPKHLITATGQRVTLRCSPRSGDLSVYWYQQSLDQGLQFLIQYYNGEERAKGNILERFSAQQFPDLHSELNLSSLELGDSALYFCASSVQGALREKLFFGSGTQLSVL.

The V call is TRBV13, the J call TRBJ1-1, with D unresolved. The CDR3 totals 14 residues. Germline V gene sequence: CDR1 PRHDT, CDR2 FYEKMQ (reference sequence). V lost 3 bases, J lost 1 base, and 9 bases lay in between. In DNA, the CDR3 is TGTGCCAGCAGCTTGGGTACCAAGAACACTGAAGCTTTCTTT. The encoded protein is CASSLGTKNTEAFF.

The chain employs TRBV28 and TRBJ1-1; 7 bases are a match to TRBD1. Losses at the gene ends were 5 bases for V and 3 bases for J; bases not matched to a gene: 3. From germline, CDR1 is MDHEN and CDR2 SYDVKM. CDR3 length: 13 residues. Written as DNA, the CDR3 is TGTGCCAGCAGTCGCAGGGGGGACACTGAAGCTTTCTTT. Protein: CASSRRGDTEAFF.

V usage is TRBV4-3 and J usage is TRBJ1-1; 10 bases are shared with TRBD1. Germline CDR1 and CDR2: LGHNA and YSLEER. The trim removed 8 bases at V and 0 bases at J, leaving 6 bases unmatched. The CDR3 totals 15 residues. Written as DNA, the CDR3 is TGCGCCAGCGCACCGGGACAGGGGTTGAACACTGAAGCTTTCTTT. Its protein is CASAPGQGLNTEAFF.

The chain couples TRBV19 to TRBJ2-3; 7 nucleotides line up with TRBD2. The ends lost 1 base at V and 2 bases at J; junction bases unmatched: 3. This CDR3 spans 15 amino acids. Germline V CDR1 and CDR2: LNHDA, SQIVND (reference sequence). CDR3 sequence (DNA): TGTGCCAGTAGTATAGGGGGGGGAAACACAGATACGCAGTATTTT. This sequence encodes CASSIGGGNTDTQYF.

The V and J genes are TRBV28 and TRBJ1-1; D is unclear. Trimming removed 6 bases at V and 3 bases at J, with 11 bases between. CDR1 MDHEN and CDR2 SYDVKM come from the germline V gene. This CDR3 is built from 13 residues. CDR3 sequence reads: CASRPGRHTEAFF. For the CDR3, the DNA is TGTGCCAGCAGACCCGGACGGCACACTGAAGCTTTCTTT.

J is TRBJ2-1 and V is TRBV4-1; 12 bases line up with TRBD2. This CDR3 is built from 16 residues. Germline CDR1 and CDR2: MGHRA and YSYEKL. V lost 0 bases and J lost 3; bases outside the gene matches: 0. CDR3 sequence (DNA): TGCGCCAGCAGCCAAGAACTAGCGGGAGGCTACAATGAGCAGTTCTTC. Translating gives CASSQELAGGYNEQFF.

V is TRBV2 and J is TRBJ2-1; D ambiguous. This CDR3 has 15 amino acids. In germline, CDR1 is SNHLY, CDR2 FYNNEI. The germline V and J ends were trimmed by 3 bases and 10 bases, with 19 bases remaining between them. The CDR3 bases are TGTGCCAGCAGTGATAGCAGGATGCGAGTAGAGGAGCAGTTCTTC. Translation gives CASSDSRMRVEEQFF.

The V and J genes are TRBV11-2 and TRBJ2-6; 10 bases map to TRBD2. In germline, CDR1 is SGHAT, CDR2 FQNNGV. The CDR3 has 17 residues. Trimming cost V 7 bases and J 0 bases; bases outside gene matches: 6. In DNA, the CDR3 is TGTGCCAGCATGCTAGCGGGAGTGAGCTCTGGGGCCAACGTCCTGACTTTC. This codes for CASMLAGVSSGANVLTF.

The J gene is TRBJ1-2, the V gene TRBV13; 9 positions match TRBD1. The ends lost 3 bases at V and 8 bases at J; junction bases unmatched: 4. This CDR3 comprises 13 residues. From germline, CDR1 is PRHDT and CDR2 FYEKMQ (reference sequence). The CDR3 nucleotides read TGTGCCAGCAGCTTGGGAACAGGGGGCGGCTACACCTTC. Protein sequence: CASSLGTGGGYTF. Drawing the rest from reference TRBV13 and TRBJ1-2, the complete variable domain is AAGVIQSPRHLIKEKRETATLKCYPIPRHDTVYWYQQGPGQDPQFLISFYEKMQSDKGSIPDRFSAQQFSDYHSELNMSSLELGDSALYFCASSLGTGGGYTFGSGTRLTVV.

CDR3 nucleotide sequence: TGCAGCGTACCTCTACTTCTGTCAGATACGCAGTATTTT. Its translation is CSVPLLLSDTQYF. V gene TRBV29-1 combines with J gene TRBJ2-3; D unresolved. Germline V CDR1 and CDR2: SQVTM, ANQGSEA. The ends were cut back, 6 bases at V and 4 bases at J, with 14 bases in the middle. CDR3 length: 13 residues.

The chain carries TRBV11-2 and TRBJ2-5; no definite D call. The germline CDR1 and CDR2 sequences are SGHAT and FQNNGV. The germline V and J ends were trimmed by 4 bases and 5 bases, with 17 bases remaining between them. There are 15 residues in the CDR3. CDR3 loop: CASSSRLEVRETQYF. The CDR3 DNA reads TGTGCCAGCAGCTCCCGGCTAGAGGTCCGGGAGACCCAGTACTTC.

The CDR3 reads CASTSGIGYGYTF. The CDR3 region has the DNA TGTGCCAGTACCTCAGGGATTGGCTATGGCTACACCTTC. The chain links TRBV19 to TRBJ1-2, with a tentative D call TRBD1 (5 bases). Germline V gene sequence: CDR1 LNHDA, CDR2 SQIVND (reference sequence). Trimming left V 7 bases short and J 4 bases short, with 13 bases between. The CDR3 sequence is 13 residues long.

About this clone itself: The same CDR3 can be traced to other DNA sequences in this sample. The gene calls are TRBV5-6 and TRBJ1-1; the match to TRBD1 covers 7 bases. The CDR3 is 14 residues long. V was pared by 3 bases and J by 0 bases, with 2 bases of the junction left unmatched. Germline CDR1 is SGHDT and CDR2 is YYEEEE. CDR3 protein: CASSWGQLNTEAFF. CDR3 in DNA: TGTGCCAGCAGCTGGGGACAGCTGAACACTGAAGCTTTCTTT.

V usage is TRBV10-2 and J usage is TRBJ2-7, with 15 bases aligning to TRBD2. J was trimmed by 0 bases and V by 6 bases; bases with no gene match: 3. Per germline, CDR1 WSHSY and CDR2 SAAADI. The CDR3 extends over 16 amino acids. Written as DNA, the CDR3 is TGCGCCAGCAGAGGGACTAGCGGGAGGTACTCCTACGAGCAGTACTTC. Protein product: CASRGTSGRYSYEQYF.

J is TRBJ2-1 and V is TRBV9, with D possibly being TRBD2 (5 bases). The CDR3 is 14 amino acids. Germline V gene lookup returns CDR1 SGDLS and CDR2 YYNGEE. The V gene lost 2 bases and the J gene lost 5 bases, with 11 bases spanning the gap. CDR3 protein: CASSVRNGNNEQFF. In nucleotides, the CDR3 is TGTGCCAGCAGCGTCCGGAACGGGAACAATGAGCAGTTCTTC.

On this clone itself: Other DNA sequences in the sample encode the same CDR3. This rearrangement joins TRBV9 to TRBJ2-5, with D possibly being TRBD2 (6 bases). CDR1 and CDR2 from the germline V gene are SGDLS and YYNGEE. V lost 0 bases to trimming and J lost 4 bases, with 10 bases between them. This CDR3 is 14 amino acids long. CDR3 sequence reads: CASSVGGGRETQYF. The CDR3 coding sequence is TGTGCCAGCAGCGTAGGAGGAGGGAGAGAGACCCAGTACTTC.

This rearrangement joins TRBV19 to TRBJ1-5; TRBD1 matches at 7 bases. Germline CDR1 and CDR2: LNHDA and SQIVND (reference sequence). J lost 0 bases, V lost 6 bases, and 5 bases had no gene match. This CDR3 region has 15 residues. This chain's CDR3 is CASSPGQYSNQPQHF. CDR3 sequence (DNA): TGTGCCAGTAGCCCGGGACAGTATAGCAATCAGCCCCAGCATTTT.

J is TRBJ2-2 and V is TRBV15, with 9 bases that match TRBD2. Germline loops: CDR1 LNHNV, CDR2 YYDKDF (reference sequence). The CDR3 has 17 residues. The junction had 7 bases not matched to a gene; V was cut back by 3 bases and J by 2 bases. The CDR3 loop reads CATSSDELAGNTGELFF. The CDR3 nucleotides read TGTGCCACCAGCAGCGATGAACTAGCGGGCAACACCGGGGAGCTGTTTTTT.

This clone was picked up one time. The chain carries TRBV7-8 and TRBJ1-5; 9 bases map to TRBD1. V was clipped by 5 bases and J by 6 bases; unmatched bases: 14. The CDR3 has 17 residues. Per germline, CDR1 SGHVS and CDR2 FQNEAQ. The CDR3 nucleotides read TGTGCCAGCAGCACACCCAAACAGGGGGCGCCCATTCAGCCCCAGCATTTT. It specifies CASSTPKQGAPIQPQHF.

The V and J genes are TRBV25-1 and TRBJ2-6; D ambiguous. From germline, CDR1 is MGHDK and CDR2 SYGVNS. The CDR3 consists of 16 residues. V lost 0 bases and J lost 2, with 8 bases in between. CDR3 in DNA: TGTGCCAGCAGTGAATACGAGGAACCTGGGGCCAACGTCCTGACTTTC. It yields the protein CASSEYEEPGANVLTF.

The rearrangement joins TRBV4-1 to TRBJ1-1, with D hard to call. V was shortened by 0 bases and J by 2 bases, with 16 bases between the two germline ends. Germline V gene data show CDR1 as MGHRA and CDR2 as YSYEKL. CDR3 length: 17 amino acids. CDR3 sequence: CASSQDSPVPPNTEAFF. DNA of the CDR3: TGCGCCAGCAGCCAAGATTCCCCAGTCCCCCCCAACACTGAAGCTTTCTTT.

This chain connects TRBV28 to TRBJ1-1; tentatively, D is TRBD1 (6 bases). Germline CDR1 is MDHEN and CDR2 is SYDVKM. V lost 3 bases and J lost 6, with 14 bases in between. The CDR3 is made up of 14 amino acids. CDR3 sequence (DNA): TGTGCCAGCAGTTTCGGGACACTCATTGCTGAAGCTTTCTTT. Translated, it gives CASSFGTLIAEAFF.

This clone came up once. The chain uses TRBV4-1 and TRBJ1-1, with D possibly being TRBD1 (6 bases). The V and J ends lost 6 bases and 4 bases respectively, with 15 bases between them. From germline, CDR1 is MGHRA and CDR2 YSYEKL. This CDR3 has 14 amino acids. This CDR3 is CASRVGPGATEAFF. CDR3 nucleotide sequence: TGCGCCAGCAGAGTGGGGCCAGGGGCCACTGAAGCTTTCTTT.